Listed here are 23 T cell receptor beta chains from one sample, sequenced in a study of cytomegalovirus exposure and HLA in healthy donors. PCR primers comprised 60 Vbeta and 13 Jbeta primers. Using immunoSEQ multiplex PCR, the repertoire was profiled, and TCRdb retains in-frame clones only, with some absent. The profile covers around 150,000 clones, with around 68% appearing a single time and approximately 1.5% taken by the ten largest. The source material was PBMCs. These receptors were obtained from a man aged 45-65 years in good health and CMV-seronegative.

This clone was detected only once. The V gene is TRBV6-1, the J gene TRBJ2-3, with TRBD2 matching over 11 bases. The V gene's germline CDR1 is MNHNS and CDR2 SASEGT. V lost 2 bases, J lost 0 bases, and 7 bases stayed unmatched. The CDR3 runs to 18 residues. CDR3 loop: CASSETSGGFSSTDTQYF. Here the CDR3 DNA reads TGTGCCAGCAGTGAAACTAGCGGGGGCTTCTCTAGCACAGATACGCAGTATTTT.

V gene TRBV19 combines with J gene TRBJ2-7; 9 nucleotides match TRBD1. CDR3 length: 16 residues. Germline loops: CDR1 LNHDA, CDR2 SQIVND (reference sequence). V lost 6 bases and J lost 4; bases outside the gene matches: 13. The CDR3, as DNA: TGTGCCAGTAGCCTATCGACAGGGGGTATTCGGTACGAGCAGTACTTC. It specifies CASSLSTGGIRYEQYF.

The chain couples TRBV16 to TRBJ1-1, with unresolved D. This CDR3 is 11 amino acids long. Trimming pared 7 bases from V and 7 bases from J, leaving 10 bases between. The germline CDR1 and CDR2 sequences are KGHSY and FQNENV. The chain's CDR3 is CASNGEGEAFF. As DNA, the CDR3 is TGTGCCAGCAACGGGGAGGGTGAAGCTTTCTTT.

This clone was seen more than once but under ten times. The rearrangement joins TRBV28 to TRBJ1-3; no clear D gene. Trimming removed 5 bases at V and 0 bases at J, with 14 bases between. The CDR3 extends over 16 amino acids. CDR1 is MDHEN and CDR2 is SYDVKM in the germline V gene. The CDR3 spells CASSPHLGASGNTIYF. The CDR3 DNA reads as TGTGCCAGCAGTCCCCATCTTGGAGCCTCTGGAAACACCATATATTTT.

This chain uses TRBV28 with TRBJ2-2; no firm D call. Germline V lookup: CDR1 MDHEN, CDR2 SYDVKM. This CDR3 is built from 13 residues. Trimming cost V 2 bases and J 6 bases, with 7 bases left between them. The CDR3 DNA reads TGTGCCAGCAGTTTACAGTTATCCGGGGAGCTGTTTTTT. It is translated as CASSLQLSGELFF.

The chain joins TRBV27 to TRBJ2-2, with TRBD1 matching 7 bases. J lost 4 bases, V lost 8 bases, and 7 bases had no gene match. Per germline, CDR1 MNHEY and CDR2 SMNVEV (reference sequence). This CDR3 has 14 amino acids. In nucleotides, the CDR3 is TGTGCCAGCTCCGGACAGGAGCTCACCGGGGAGCTGTTTTTT. Protein product: CASSGQELTGELFF.

This clone has a handful of counts. The chain joins TRBV7-9 to TRBJ2-1; 9 nucleotides agree with TRBD2. From germline, CDR1 is SEHNR and CDR2 FQNEAQ (reference sequence). The length of the CDR3 is 16 residues. Trimming at V came to 3 bases and at J to 6 bases, leaving 9 bases not matched to a gene. For the CDR3, the DNA is TGTGCCAGCAGCTTCGTACCGGGACTAGCTCCCAATGAGCAGTTCTTC. The encoded protein is CASSFVPGLAPNEQFF.

V usage is TRBV4-2 and J usage is TRBJ1-1, with unresolved D. Per the germline V gene, CDR1 is LGHNA and CDR2 is YNFKEQ. This CDR3 spans 18 amino acids. V lost 0 bases and J 0 bases, leaving 17 bases between the germline ends. Here the CDR3 reads CASSQDRGLDSMNTEAFF. CDR3 nucleotide sequence: TGTGCCAGCAGCCAAGATCGAGGACTGGATAGCATGAACACTGAAGCTTTCTTT.

The chain combines TRBV6-5 with TRBJ2-7, with D possibly being TRBD1 (6 bases). V dropped 6 bases and J dropped 5 bases, with 17 bases sitting between them. Germline-derived CDR1 and CDR2 are MNHEY and SVGAGI. CDR3 length: 14 residues. CDR3 bases: TGTGCCAGCAGACTAAACAGGGCGGGCCACGAGCAGTACTTC. Protein sequence: CASRLNRAGHEQYF.

This chain uses TRBV5-6 with TRBJ2-6; 7 bases map to TRBD2. Germline CDR1 SGHDT, CDR2 YYEEEE. This CDR3 contains 18 residues. V trimming: 0 bases; J trimming: 4 bases; junction bases outside the gene matches: 10. The CDR3 sequence: CASSLAGEGISGANVLTF. The CDR3 DNA sequence: TGTGCCAGCAGCTTGGCGGGGGAGGGGATTTCCGGGGCCAACGTCCTGACTTTC. The variable domain in full, completed from reference TRBV5-6 and TRBJ2-6, reads DAGVTQSPTHLIKTRGQQVTLRCSPKSGHDTVSWYQQALGQGPQFIFQYYEEEERQRGNFPDRFSGHQFPNYSSELNVNALLLGDSALYLCASSLAGEGISGANVLTFGAGSRLTVL.

This clone was detected only a few times. This sequence joins TRBV12-5 and TRBJ2-7; 7 bases agree with TRBD1. Per germline, CDR1 LGHNT and CDR2 FRNRAP. The length of the CDR3 is 14 residues. After removal of 4 bases from V and 4 bases from J, the junction contained 7 bases not matched to a gene. Written as DNA, the CDR3 is TGTGCTAGTGGTTCCCGGACAGGTCCTTACGAGCAGTACTTC. Its translation is CASGSRTGPYEQYF.

This chain uses TRBV6-1 with TRBJ1-5, with 8 nucleotides matching TRBD1. The CDR3 contains 15 residues. The junction had 9 bases not matched to a gene; V was cut back by 6 bases and J by 5 bases. Germline loops: CDR1 MNHNS, CDR2 SASEGT. As DNA, the CDR3 is TGTGCCAGCAGATCGACAGGGGCAGGGGATCAGCCCCAGCATTTT. This encodes CASRSTGAGDQPQHF.

There are a few counts of this clone. The V gene is TRBV19, the J gene TRBJ1-4, with 9 bases that match TRBD1. V shed 3 bases, J shed 10 bases, and the junction held 9 bases outside the gene matches. Germline V lookup: CDR1 LNHDA, CDR2 SQIVND (reference sequence). CDR3 length: 15 amino acids. The CDR3 coding sequence is TGTGCCAGTAGTATCTCCGGACAGGGGACGAGAAAACTGTTTTTT. Translating it yields CASSISGQGTRKLFF.

In its sample, this clone was seen a few times. The gene calls are TRBV2 and TRBJ1-4; no reliable D call. Looked up from germline, CDR1 is SNHLY and CDR2 is FYNNEI. V lost 4 bases to trimming and J lost 5 bases, with 20 bases between them. This CDR3 region has 17 residues. This CDR3 is CASSGTHDTVSNEKLFF. The CDR3 bases are TGTGCCAGCAGTGGGACTCACGACACAGTATCAAATGAAAAACTGTTTTTT.

This clone was observed a handful of times. The V call is TRBV27, the J call TRBJ2-5, with 11 bases matching TRBD1. The J call may be faulty, since TRBJ2-7 better matches the DNA end. This CDR3 is built from 14 residues. CDR1 MNHEY and CDR2 SMNVEV come from the germline V gene (reference sequence). The CDR3 protein is CASSPGQGENEQYF. The DNA for the CDR3 is TGTGCCAGCAGTCCGGGACAGGGGGAAAACGAGCAGTACTTC.

The V and J genes are TRBV5-1 and TRBJ1-2; 7 bases match TRBD1. This CDR3 contains 14 residues. V lost 4 bases and J lost 3; bases outside the gene matches: 6. Per germline, CDR1 SGHRS and CDR2 YFSETQ. The CDR3 bases are TGCGCCAGCAGCCCTCAGGGGGATCACTATGGCTACACCTTC. Translation gives CASSPQGDHYGYTF.

In this sample, this clone turned up a few times. The chain combines TRBV4-1 with TRBJ2-7; weak D call: TRBD2 (5 bases). The CDR3 runs to 13 residues. Germline assignment: CDR1 MGHRA and CDR2 YSYEKL. Between the trimmed V and J ends, which lost 1 base and 4 bases, there was a span of 8 bases. CDR3 protein: CASSQVEDYEQYF. In DNA form, the CDR3 reads TGCGCCAGCAGCCAAGTGGAGGATTACGAGCAGTACTTC.

A single count supports this clone. The V gene is TRBV11-3, the J gene TRBJ2-2, with TRBD1 identical over 7 bases. The CDR3 is made up of 15 amino acids. The V gene end was trimmed by 2 bases and the J gene end by 7 bases; junction bases not matched to a gene: 7. Per germline, CDR1 SGHNT and CDR2 YENEEA. The CDR3 spells CASSLQGGLGGELFF. In nucleotides, the CDR3 is TGTGCCAGCAGCTTACAAGGGGGCCTAGGCGGGGAGCTGTTTTTT.

This clone came up a few times. V gene TRBV27 combines with J gene TRBJ1-2, with D unclear. This CDR3 is 14 amino acids long. Germline V gene lookup returns CDR1 MNHEY and CDR2 SMNVEV (reference sequence). Trimming left V 0 bases short and J 4 bases short, with 9 bases between. This CDR3 reads CASSLSGRSYGYTF. The CDR3 region has the DNA TGTGCCAGCAGTTTATCGGGCAGAAGCTATGGCTACACCTTC.

V usage is TRBV18 and J usage is TRBJ2-1, with D uncertain. V lost 0 bases and J 9 bases, leaving 6 bases between the germline ends. Germline V lookup: CDR1 KGHSH, CDR2 LQKENI. The CDR3 consists of 12 residues. CDR3 protein: CASSPPISEQFF. For the CDR3, the DNA is TGTGCCAGCTCACCACCGATCAGTGAGCAGTTCTTC.

The V and J genes are TRBV7-2 and TRBJ2-2; D unresolved. The CDR3 runs to 15 residues. V was pared by 3 bases and J by 4 bases, with 12 bases between. CDR1 and CDR2 from the germline V gene are SGHTA and FQGNSA. CDR3 nucleotide sequence: TGTGCCAGCAGCTTTACGACAATCGGCACCGGGGAGCTGTTTTTT. As protein: CASSFTTIGTGELFF.

The chain combines TRBV21-1 with TRBJ1-1; TRBD1, the D gene given by the table, was not confirmed from the DNA. TRBV21-1 is a listed pseudogene. The CDR3 is 15 residues long. The CDR3 is CASSKAAGGYTEAFF. The DNA of the CDR3 is TGTGCCAGCAGCAAAGCGGCAGGGGGCTATACTGAAGCTTTCTTT.

The J gene is TRBJ2-3, the V gene TRBV5-1, with D uncertain. This CDR3 contains 16 residues. Germline V CDR1 and CDR2: SGHRS, YFSETQ. V gave up 0 bases and J gave up 0 bases, with 11 bases separating them. The CDR3 reads CASSLAGGTSTDTQYF. The CDR3 DNA follows: TGCGCCAGCAGCTTGGCCGGCGGAACTAGCACAGATACGCAGTATTTT.